This passage covers 13 T cell receptor beta chains from one sample sequenced in a study of identical twins (dated by TCRdb to the mid-2010s). Libraries came from 5' RACE. The sequencer listed for this sample is Illumina HiSeq 2000. TCRdb reanalyzed the raw reads on its own, using fastp at Q25 for trimming and MiXCR for clone calling, and kept in-frame beta chains. Each entry merges the rows of one CDR3 protein and shows their most common DNA and genes. The sample table records 690,000 or so distinct CDR3 sequences; roughly 6.2% of these occur just once. The ten largest clones represent 1.5% to 2% of the sample. Sequencing was done on a sample of naive T cells sorted from blood. The sample's cell subset or site label is to be understood as: cells isolated with a human naive T-cell isolation kit. The receptor source for this set is a man in his late teens or twenties in good health.

The gene calls are TRBV5-1 and TRBJ2-1, with 16 bases identical to TRBD2. This CDR3 is built from 18 residues. Germline CDR1 SGHRS, CDR2 YFSETQ. After removal of 3 bases from V and 5 bases from J, the junction contained 8 bases not matched to a gene. CDR3 DNA sequence: TGCGCCAGCAGCTCGGGACTAGCGGGAGGGCCGGGAGACAATGAGCAGTTCTTC. Translating it yields CASSSGLAGGPGDNEQFF. Using reference TRBV5-1 and TRBJ2-1 for the parts outside the CDR3, the full variable domain is KAGVTQTPRYLIKTRGQQVTLSCSPISGHRSVSWYQQTPGQGLQFLFEYFSETQRNKGNFPGRFSGRQFSNSRSEMNVSTLELGDSALYLCASSSGLAGGPGDNEQFFGPGTRLTVL.

This clonotype was observed a handful of times. The chain links TRBV11-2 to TRBJ2-7, with D unresolved. The length of the CDR3 is 12 residues. Trimming left V 4 bases short and J 4 bases short, with 8 bases between. Germline lookup yields CDR1 SGHAT and CDR2 FQNNGV. DNA for the CDR3: TGTGCCAGCAGCTCGATTAAATACGAGCAGTACGTC. This codes for CASSSIKYEQYV.

This clonotype was recorded at least ten times. The chain joins TRBV10-3 to TRBJ2-2; the D gene is possibly TRBD2 (6 bases). CDR1 and CDR2 (germline): ENHRY, SYGVKD. Trimming cost V 4 bases and J 6 bases, with 12 bases left between them. CDR3 length equals 14 residues. CDR3 nucleotides: TGTGCCATCAGTGCGAGGGACTTAGCCGGGGAGCTGTTTTTT. This translates into CAISARDLAGELFF.

The table lists this clonotype with many counts. The chain carries TRBV29-1 and TRBJ1-1; tentatively, D is TRBD1 (6 bases). CDR3 size: 13 residues. Trimming left V 3 bases short and J 3 bases short, with 11 bases between. CDR1 is SQVTM and CDR2 is ANQGSEA in the germline V gene. The CDR3 sequence: CSVEAGVHTEAFF. DNA for the CDR3: TGCAGCGTTGAGGCAGGGGTACACACTGAAGCTTTCTTT.

As concerns this clonotype: A much more abundant neighbour one base away suggests this may be a read error. The final CDR3 position lacks the conserved phenylalanine or tryptophan, pointing to a likely read error. Because the CDR3's place on the DNA is in doubt, the DNA is left out and the CDR3 is given as listed by TCRdb. This sequence joins TRBV20-1 and TRBJ2-1. 11 amino acids form the CDR3, both terminal residues included. Germline CDR1 reads DFQATT; CDR2 reads SNEGSKA (reference sequence). The chain's CDR3 is CSAQLGSRGLS.

The table lists this clonotype with many counts. V gene TRBV4-2 combines with J gene TRBJ1-4, with TRBD1 identical over 8 bases. V trimming: 0 bases; J trimming: 6 bases; junction bases outside the gene matches: 6. This CDR3 is 16 amino acids long. CDR1 LGHNA and CDR2 YNFKEQ come from the germline V gene. CDR3 DNA: TGTGCCAGCAGCCAAGAGGGAGGACAGGGATATGAAAAACTGTTTTTT. Protein product: CASSQEGGQGYEKLFF.

The rearrangement links TRBV30 to TRBJ2-3, with D possibly being TRBD1 (6 bases). CDR3 length equals 13 residues. Germline values: CDR1 GTSNPN, CDR2 SVGIG (reference sequence). Trimming removed 7 bases from V and 5 bases from J, with 16 bases in between. The chain's CDR3 is CASTAGALDTQYF. The CDR3 DNA is TGTGCCTCGACGGCAGGGGCCCTAGATACGCAGTATTTT.

The chain carries TRBV27 and TRBJ2-7, with TRBD2 matching 9 bases. Losses at the gene ends were 5 bases for V and 4 bases for J; bases not matched to a gene: 18. The CDR3 totals 18 residues. Germline CDR1 reads MNHEY; CDR2 reads SMNVEV (reference sequence). The CDR3 protein is CASSQRTGTSLVLYEQYF. The DNA of the CDR3 is TGTGCCAGCAGTCAACGTACCGGGACTAGCCTGGTCTTGTACGAGCAGTACTTC.

There are a few counts of this clonotype. The CDR3 protein is CASSLPVGKRPYNEQFF. The DNA of the CDR3 is TGCGCCAGCAGCCTTCCAGTGGGAAAGAGGCCCTACAATGAGCAGTTCTTC. This chain joins TRBV4-1 and TRBJ2-1; D unclear. This CDR3 is built from 17 residues. The germline CDR1 and CDR2 sequences are MGHRA and YSYEKL. V was shortened by 4 bases and J by 2 bases, with 18 bases between the two germline ends.

This clonotype was counted between two and nine times. This chain connects TRBV4-1 to TRBJ2-1; D may be TRBD1 or TRBD2 (6 bases each). CDR1 MGHRA and CDR2 YSYEKL come from the germline V gene. The CDR3 consists of 16 residues. V shed 3 bases and J shed 8 bases, with 20 bases lying between them. This CDR3 reads CASSHPVDPRGDEQFF. The CDR3 DNA is TGCGCCAGCAGCCACCCGGTGGATCCTAGGGGGGATGAGCAGTTCTTC.

The table lists this clonotype with many counts. The rearrangement links TRBV20-1 to TRBJ2-1; D might be TRBD2 (5 bases). Trimming took off 6 bases at V and 10 bases at J, with 13 bases between the two ends. Germline CDR1 DFQATT, CDR2 SNEGSKA (reference sequence). The CDR3 spans 11 residues. CDR3 sequence: CSAGVGLEQFF. CDR3 in DNA: TGCAGTGCCGGGGTTGGGCTAGAGCAGTTCTTC.

This clonotype was observed at least ten times. The V call is TRBV11-2, the J call TRBJ1-1; D is unclear. V dropped 8 bases and J dropped 0 bases, with 25 bases sitting between them. The CDR3 has 18 residues. Germline CDR1 is SGHAT and CDR2 is FQNNGV. The CDR3 sequence: CASSEVTVSLYLNTEAFF. The CDR3 DNA reads as TGTGCCAGCTCAGAGGTCACTGTGTCCCTCTATTTGAACACTGAAGCTTTCTTT.

The chain employs TRBV6-2 or TRBV6-3 and TRBJ2-3; 13 bases map to TRBD2. V was pared by 7 bases and J by 2 bases, with 9 bases of the junction left unmatched. CDR3 size: 17 residues. The germline gives CDR1 MNHEY, CDR2 SVGEGT. As DNA, the CDR3 is TGTGCCAGCAACCCGGCGGGGACTAGCGGGACCACAGATACGCAGTATTTT. Its protein is CASNPAGTSGTTDTQYF.